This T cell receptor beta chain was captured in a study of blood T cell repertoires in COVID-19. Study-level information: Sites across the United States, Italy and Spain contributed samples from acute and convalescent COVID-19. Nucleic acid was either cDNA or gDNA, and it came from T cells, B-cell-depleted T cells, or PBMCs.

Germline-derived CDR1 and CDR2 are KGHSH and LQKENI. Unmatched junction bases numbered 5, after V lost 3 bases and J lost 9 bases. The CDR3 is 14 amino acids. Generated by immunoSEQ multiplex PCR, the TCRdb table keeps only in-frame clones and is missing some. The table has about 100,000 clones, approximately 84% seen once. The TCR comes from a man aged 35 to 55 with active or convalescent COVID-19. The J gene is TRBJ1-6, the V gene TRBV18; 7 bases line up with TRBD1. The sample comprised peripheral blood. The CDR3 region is CASSPGTEGSPLHF. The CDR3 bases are TGTGCCAGCTCACCCGGGACAGAGGGTTCACCCCTCCACTTT.